A selection of T cell receptor beta chains follows, all from one sample in a study of shared clonotypes between healthy human individuals. Sequenced by immunoSEQ multiplex PCR; TCRdb stores in-frame clones only, minus some. The sample has 2 million to 2.5 million clones; roughly 95% are singletons. The source material was naive CD8+ T cells sorted from blood. Receptors were obtained from a man aged 18 to 29 in good health. The CDR3 runs from the conserved cysteine through the conserved F or W. The order of the fields is D gene, clone size, V gene, J gene, CDR3 DNA, CDR3 protein. A D gene is named only where the DNA matches it firmly. Clone size is given for some rows only: seen once, a few or many times, or a class if the clone is expanded.

D gene: TRBD2; clone size: NA; V gene: TRBV4-3; J gene: TRBJ2-3; CDR3 DNA: TGCGCCAGCAGCCAAGATCGGCTAGCGGGAGGCAACACAGATACGCAGTATTTT; CDR3 protein: CASSQDRLAGGNTDTQYF
D gene: TRBD2; clone size: NA; V gene: TRBV6-1; J gene: TRBJ2-3; CDR3 DNA: TGTGCCAGCAGTGAGGGACTAGCGGGGGAGTACACAGATACGCAGTATTTT; CDR3 protein: CASSEGLAGEYTDTQYF
D gene: TRBD2; clone size: NA; V gene: TRBV9; J gene: TRBJ2-5; CDR3 DNA: TGTGCCAGCAGCGTAGGCGGGAGCGGAGAGACTCAGTACTTC; CDR3 protein: CASSVGGSGETQYF
D gene: NA; clone size: NA; V gene: TRBV2; J gene: TRBJ2-7; CDR3 DNA: TGTGCCAGCAGTGCCGGGAGCTACGAGCAGTACTTC; CDR3 protein: CASSAGSYEQYF
D gene: TRBD1; clone size: NA; V gene: TRBV10-3; J gene: TRBJ2-7; CDR3 DNA: TGTGCCATCAGTGAGCAGGGGGCGTCCTACGAGCAGTACTTC; CDR3 protein: CAISEQGASYEQYF
D gene: NA; clone size: NA; V gene: TRBV9; J gene: TRBJ1-1; CDR3 DNA: TGTGCCAGCAGCGCGGGACAGAACACTGAAGCTTTCTTT; CDR3 protein: CASSAGQNTEAFF
D gene: NA; clone size: NA; V gene: TRBV5-5; J gene: TRBJ1-2; CDR3 DNA: TGTGCCAGCAGCCTCACTCTCTATGGCTACACCTTC; CDR3 protein: CASSLTLYGYTF
D gene: NA; clone size: NA; V gene: TRBV27; J gene: TRBJ1-1; CDR3 DNA: TGTGCCAGCACCACCCAAACCCAGGGGCGCACTGAAGCTTTCTTT; CDR3 protein: CASTTQTQGRTEAFF
D gene: TRBD1; clone size: NA; V gene: TRBV5-1; J gene: TRBJ2-2; CDR3 DNA: TGCGCCAGCAGCCGGACAGGGATCGGGGTGGTGGCGGCGCTGTTTTTT; CDR3 protein: CASSRTGIGVVAALFF
D gene: NA; clone size: once; V gene: TRBV18; J gene: TRBJ2-2; CDR3 DNA: TGTGCCAGCTCACCAATAACCGGACAGAGATCTCCCGGGGAGCTGTTTTTT; CDR3 protein: CASSPITGQRSPGELFF
D gene: NA; clone size: NA; V gene: TRBV2; J gene: TRBJ2-7; CDR3 DNA: TGTGCCAGCAGTGAGGCAGGTGGGTCCTACGAGCAGTACTTC; CDR3 protein: CASSEAGGSYEQYF
D gene: NA; clone size: NA; V gene: TRBV4-3; J gene: TRBJ1-2; CDR3 DNA: TGCGCCAGCAGCCAAGATTCCTCGGGGGGCTGGGGCTACACCTTC; CDR3 protein: CASSQDSSGGWGYTF
D gene: NA; clone size: NA; V gene: TRBV14; J gene: TRBJ2-3; CDR3 DNA: TGTGCCAGCAGCCAAGGGGGCGGCACAGATACGCAGTATTTT; CDR3 protein: CASSQGGGTDTQYF
D gene: TRBD1; clone size: once; V gene: TRBV18; J gene: TRBJ2-7; CDR3 DNA: TGTGCCAGCTCATCCCCCCATGGGGACAGCTCCTACGAGCAGTACTTC; CDR3 protein: CASSSPHGDSSYEQYF
D gene: NA; clone size: once; V gene: TRBV16; J gene: TRBJ1-2; CDR3 DNA: TGTGCCAGCAGCCAAGAGGGCCTCTATGGCTACACCTTC; CDR3 protein: CASSQEGLYGYTF
D gene: TRBD1; clone size: NA; V gene: TRBV30; J gene: TRBJ2-1; CDR3 DNA: TGTGCCTGGACCGAACCCCAGGGGGCGGGGCTATGGGATGAGCAGTTCTTC; CDR3 protein: CAWTEPQGAGLWDEQFF